The TCR beta chain under discussion was sequenced for a study of beta chain features in type 1 diabetes. Overall study findings and caveats: Type 1 diabetes patients showed a moderate but significant shortening of TCRB CDR3s in all four CD4+ subsets. Short templates might get an advantage during PCR, and this would be equal in patients and controls.

The germline V and J ends were trimmed by 4 bases and 0 bases, with 9 bases remaining between them. The CDR3 loop spans 14 amino acids. CDR1 and CDR2 (germline): MNHNY, SVGAGI (reference sequence). All of the isolated RNA was reverse transcribed, so expressed TCRB transcripts were sequenced. Using immunoSEQ multiplex PCR, the repertoire was profiled, and TCRdb retains in-frame clones only, with some absent. The repertoire holds some 350,000 clones, over 9% seen once, with about 0.64% in the top ten. Worth noting for this clone: The antigen remains unidentified.

The genes are TRBV6-6 and TRBJ1-2; a possible D gene is TRBD1 (5 bases). This sequence was found in a man aged 30-40 years with type 1 diabetes. The source material was central memory CD4+ T cells from blood. The CDR3 region is CASSSGDANYGYTF. CDR3 sequence (DNA): TGTGCCAGCAGTTCGGGGGACGCTAACTATGGCTACACCTTC.